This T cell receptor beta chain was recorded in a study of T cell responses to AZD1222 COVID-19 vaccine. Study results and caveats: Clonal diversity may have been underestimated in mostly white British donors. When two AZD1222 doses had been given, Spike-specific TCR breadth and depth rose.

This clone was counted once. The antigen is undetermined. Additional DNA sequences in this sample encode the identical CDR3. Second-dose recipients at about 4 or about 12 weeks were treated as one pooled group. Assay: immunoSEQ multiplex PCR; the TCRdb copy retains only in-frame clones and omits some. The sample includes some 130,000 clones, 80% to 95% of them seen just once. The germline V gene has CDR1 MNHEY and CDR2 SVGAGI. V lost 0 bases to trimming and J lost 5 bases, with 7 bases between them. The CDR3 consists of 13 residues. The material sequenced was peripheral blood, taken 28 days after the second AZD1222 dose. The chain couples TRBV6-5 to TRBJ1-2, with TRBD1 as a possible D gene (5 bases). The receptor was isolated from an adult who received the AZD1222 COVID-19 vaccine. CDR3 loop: CASSYSKGYGYTF. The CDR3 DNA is TGTGCCAGCAGTTACTCGAAGGGGTATGGCTACACCTTC.